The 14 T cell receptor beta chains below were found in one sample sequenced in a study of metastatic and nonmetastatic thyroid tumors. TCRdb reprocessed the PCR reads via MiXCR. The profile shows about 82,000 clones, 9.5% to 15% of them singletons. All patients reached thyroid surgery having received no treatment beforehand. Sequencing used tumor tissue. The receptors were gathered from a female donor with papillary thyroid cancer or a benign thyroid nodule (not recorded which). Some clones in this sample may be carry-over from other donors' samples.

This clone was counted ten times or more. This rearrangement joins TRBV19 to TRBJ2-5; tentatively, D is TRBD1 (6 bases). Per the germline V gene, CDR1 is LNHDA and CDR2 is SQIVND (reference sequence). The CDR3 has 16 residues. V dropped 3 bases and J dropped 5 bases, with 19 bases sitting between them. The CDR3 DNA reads TGTGCCAGTAGTATGCGGGCAGGGGAGTATTGGGAGACCCAGTACTTC. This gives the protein CASSMRAGEYWETQYF.

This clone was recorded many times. CDR3 nucleotide sequence: TGTGCCAGCAGCCGGGCGGGGGGCTCCTACAATGAGCAGTTCTTC. This translates into CASSRAGGSYNEQFF. The rearrangement uses TRBV11-2 and TRBJ2-1; the match to TRBD2 covers 8 bases. The junction had 3 bases not matched to a gene; V was cut back by 5 bases and J by 0 bases. The CDR3 runs to 15 residues. From germline, CDR1 is SGHAT and CDR2 FQNNGV.

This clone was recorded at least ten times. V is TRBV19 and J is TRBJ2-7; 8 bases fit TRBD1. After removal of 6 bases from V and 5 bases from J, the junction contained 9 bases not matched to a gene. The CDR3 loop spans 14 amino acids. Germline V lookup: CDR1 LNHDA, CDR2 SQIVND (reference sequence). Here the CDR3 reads CASRLVGTGDEQYF. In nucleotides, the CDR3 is TGTGCCAGTAGACTCGTAGGGACAGGAGACGAGCAGTACTTC.

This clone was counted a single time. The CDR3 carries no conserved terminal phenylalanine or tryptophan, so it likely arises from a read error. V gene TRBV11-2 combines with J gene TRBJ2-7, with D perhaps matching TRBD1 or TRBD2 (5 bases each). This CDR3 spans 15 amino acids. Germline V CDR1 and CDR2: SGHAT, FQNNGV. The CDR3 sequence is CSNSPREGLFYEQYI. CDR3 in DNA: TGTTCCAACAGCCCAAGAGAGGGGCTTTTCTACGAGCAGTACATC.

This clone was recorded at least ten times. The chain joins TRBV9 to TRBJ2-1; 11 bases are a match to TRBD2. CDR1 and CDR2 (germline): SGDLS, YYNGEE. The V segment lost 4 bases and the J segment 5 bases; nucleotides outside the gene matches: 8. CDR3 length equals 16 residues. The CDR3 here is CASSSPAGLADNEQFF. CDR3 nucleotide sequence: TGTGCCAGCAGCTCCCCAGCGGGACTAGCGGACAATGAGCAGTTCTTC.

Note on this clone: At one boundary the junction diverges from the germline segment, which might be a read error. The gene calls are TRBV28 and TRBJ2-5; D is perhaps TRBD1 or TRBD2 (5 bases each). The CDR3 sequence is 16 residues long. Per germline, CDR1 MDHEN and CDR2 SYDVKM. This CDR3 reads CACSLSSGSGTETQYF. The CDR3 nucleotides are TGTGCCTGCAGTTTGTCCAGCGGCTCCGGGACGGAGACCCAGTACTTC.

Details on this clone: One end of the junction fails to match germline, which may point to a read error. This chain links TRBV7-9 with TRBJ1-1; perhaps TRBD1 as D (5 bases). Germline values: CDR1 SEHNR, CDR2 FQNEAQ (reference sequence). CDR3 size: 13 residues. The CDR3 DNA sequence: TGTGTCAGCAGCGTCCGCAGGGCCACTGAAGCTTTCTTT. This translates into CVSSVRRATEAFF.

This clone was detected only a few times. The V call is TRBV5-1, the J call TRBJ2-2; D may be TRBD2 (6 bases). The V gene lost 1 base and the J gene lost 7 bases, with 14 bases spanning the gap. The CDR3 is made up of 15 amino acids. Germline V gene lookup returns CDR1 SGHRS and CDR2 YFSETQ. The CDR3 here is CASSLRTKGDGELFF. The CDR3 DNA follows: TGCGCCAGCAGCTTGCGGACTAAAGGGGACGGGGAGCTGTTTTTT.

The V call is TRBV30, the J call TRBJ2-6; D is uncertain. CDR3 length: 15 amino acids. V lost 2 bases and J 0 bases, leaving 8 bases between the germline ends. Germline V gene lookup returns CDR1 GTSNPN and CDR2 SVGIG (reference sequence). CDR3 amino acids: CAWSMLSSGANVLTF. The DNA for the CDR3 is TGTGCCTGGAGTATGTTAAGCTCTGGGGCCAACGTCCTGACTTTC.

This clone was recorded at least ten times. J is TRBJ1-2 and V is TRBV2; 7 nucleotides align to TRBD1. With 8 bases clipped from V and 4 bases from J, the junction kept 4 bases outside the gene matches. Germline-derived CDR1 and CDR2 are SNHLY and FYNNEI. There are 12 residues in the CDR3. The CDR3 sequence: CASGQAIYGYTF. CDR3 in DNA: TGTGCCAGCGGACAGGCCATCTATGGCTACACCTTC. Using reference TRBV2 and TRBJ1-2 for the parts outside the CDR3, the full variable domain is EPEVTQTPSHQVTQMGQEVILRCVPISNHLYFYWYRQILGQKVEFLVSFYNNEISEKSEIFDDQFSVERPDGSNFTLKIRSTKLEDSAMYFCASGQAIYGYTFGSGTRLTVV.

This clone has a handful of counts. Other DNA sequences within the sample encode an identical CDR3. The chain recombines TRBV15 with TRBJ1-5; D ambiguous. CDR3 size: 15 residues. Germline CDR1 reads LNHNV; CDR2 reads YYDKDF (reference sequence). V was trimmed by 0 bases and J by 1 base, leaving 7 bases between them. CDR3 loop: CATSRDSRSNQPQHF. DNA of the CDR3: TGTGCCACCAGCAGAGATTCAAGGAGCAATCAGCCCCAGCATTTT.

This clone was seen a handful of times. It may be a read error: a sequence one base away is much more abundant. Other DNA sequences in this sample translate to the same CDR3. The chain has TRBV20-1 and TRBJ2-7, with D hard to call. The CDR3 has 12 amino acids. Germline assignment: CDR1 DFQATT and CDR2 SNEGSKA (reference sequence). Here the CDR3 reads CSATMTDYEQYF. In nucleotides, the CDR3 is TGTAGTGCCACAATGACGGACTACGAGCAGTACTTC.

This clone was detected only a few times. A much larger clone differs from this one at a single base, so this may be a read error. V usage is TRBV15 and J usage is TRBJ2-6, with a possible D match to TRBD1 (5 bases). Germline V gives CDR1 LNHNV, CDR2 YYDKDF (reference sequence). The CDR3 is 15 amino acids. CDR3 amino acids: CATSSAISGANFLTF. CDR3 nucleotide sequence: TGTGCCACCAGCTCCGCAATCTCTGGGGCCAACTTCCTGACTTTC.

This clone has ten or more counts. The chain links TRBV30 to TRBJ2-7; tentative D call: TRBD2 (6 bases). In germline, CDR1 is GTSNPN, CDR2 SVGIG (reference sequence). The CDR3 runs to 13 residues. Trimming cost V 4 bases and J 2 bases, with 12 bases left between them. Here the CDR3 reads CAWIGGNPYEQYF. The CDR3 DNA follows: TGTGCCTGGATTGGCGGGAACCCCTACGAGCAGTACTTC.